These T cell receptor beta chains were read from a single sample in a study of tumor-infiltrating lymphocytes in primary liver carcinoma. TCRdb re-derived calls from the multiplex PCR reads in MiXCR, one entry per CDR3 protein. The sample lists hundreds of thousands of distinct CDR3 sequences; approximately 54% were seen once. Sample: peripheral blood. The receptor source for this set is a woman aged 25 to 39 with primary liver carcinoma and hepatitis B virus infection. The CDR3 runs from the conserved cysteine through the conserved F or W. The order of the fields is V gene, J gene, clone size, CDR3 protein. Clone size is shown for a subset of rows, as once, few, many or a class of expanded clone.

TRBV5-5	TRBJ2-2	-	CASRRTVLTGELFF
TRBV5-6	TRBJ1-4	-	CASSSPNEILFF
TRBV29-1	TRBJ2-5	many	CSAPGLAGVRETQYF
TRBV10-3	TRBJ2-3	-	CAISAGADTQYF
TRBV6-1	TRBJ1-1	-	CASSPGQGLNTEAFF
TRBV12-3/TRBV12-4	TRBJ2-3	many	CASSPSSGSHPDTQYF
TRBV7-9	TRBJ2-5	-	CASSSPGLAASRGAQYF
TRBV29-1	TRBJ1-1	many	CSVEQGVMNTEAFF
TRBV12-3/TRBV12-4	TRBJ1-1	many	CASSRGQGGSEAFF
TRBV28	TRBJ1-5	-	CASSYSNQSQHF
TRBV28	TRBJ2-2	few	CASSFGGRALMNTGELFF
TRBV4-1	TRBJ2-3	-	CARSVLPGADTHYF
TRBV6-5	TRBJ1-3	many	CASSPAPGQGSSGNTIYF
TRBV12-5	TRBJ2-1	-	CASGLVRDIYNERFF
TRBV6-1	TRBJ2-7	-	CASTEGGTVLNYEQYF
TRBV12-3/TRBV12-4	TRBJ2-5	-	CASKGQTQHF
TRBV6-2/TRBV6-3	TRBJ2-6	-	CVSSPNYDTVKGSGANVLTF
TRBV28	TRBJ1-3	-	CASSSVRMGQLGNTIYF
TRBV6-5	TRBJ1-1	-	CASSSPTGGDTEAFF
TRBV7-9	TRBJ2-7	few	CASSLSGDRAYEQYF
TRBV12-3/TRBV12-4	TRBJ2-3	many	CATREAISTDTQYF
TRBV11-2	TRBJ2-5	-	CTSSLEQGRWETQYF
TRBV12-3/TRBV12-4	TRBJ2-7	once	CANSLEGVSSYEQYF
TRBV11-2	TRBJ1-2	many	CASSFGQGANGYTF
TRBV4-1	TRBJ2-1	few	CASSQAERNSYNEQFF
TRBV11-2	TRBJ1-1	-	CASSLRGFTGQGGTTNTEAFF
TRBV29-1	TRBJ2-5	few	CSAVGREVGTQYF
TRBV12-3/TRBV12-4	TRBJ2-6	-	CVSLDRISSGADVLTF
TRBV7-9	TRBJ2-3	-	CASSAFRDASDRQYF
TRBV6-1	TRBJ2-1	once	CAGSEEVGPRFF
TRBV4-1	TRBJ2-1	many	CASSPRSWREQTEQFF
TRBV13	TRBJ1-6	-	CASSAGVSPLQF
TRBV6-5	TRBJ2-7	many	CASVGPGHPRQYF
TRBV12-5	TRBJ2-3	-	CASGLVRTVTDTQYF
TRBV11-3	TRBJ2-6	many	CASSTRDTLSGANVLTF
TRBV29-1	TRBJ1-2	-	CNVGAGTGSSYTF
TRBV12-3/TRBV12-4	TRBJ2-2	-	CASSSSSGSAGELFF